Detailed here is one T cell receptor (beta chain). Its matching antigen is unknown. Absent ophthalmopathy progression within 18 months defined stable Graves' hyperthyroidism. Patients aged 18 to 65 with hyperthyroidism were newly diagnosed, with duration under 2 months. This sample stems from a study of T cells in Graves' hyperthyroidism and ophthalmopathy. General study results and limits: Most thyroid-expanded clonotypes above 0.001 were also found in blood.

Amplified TCR beta CDR3 regions derived from RNA transcripts. The TCR CDR3 first-round RT-PCR relied on the HTBI primer set. TCRdb processed the multiplex PCR reads anew with MiXCR; each CDR3 protein has one entry. The sample has roughly 720,000 distinct CDR3 sequences; roughly 17% are singletons. V gave up 5 bases and J gave up 2 bases; unmatched junction bases: 7. The CDR3 contains 16 residues. Germline values: CDR1 KGHDR, CDR2 SFDVKD. Sequencing was done on a sample of blood. This receptor was obtained from a man in his fifties with Graves' hyperthyroidism. The V call is TRBV24-1, the J call TRBJ2-7, with 11 bases identical to TRBD2. The CDR3 sequence is CATSGSGLADTYEQYF. The CDR3 coding sequence is TGTGCCACCAGTGGCTCGGGACTAGCGGACACCTACGAGCAGTACTTC.